A selection of T cell receptor beta chains follows, all from one sample in a study of long-term antiretroviral therapy in people with HIV. The data were produced by immunoSEQ multiplex PCR, yet TCRdb's version contains in-frame clones alone and is incomplete. The profile shows roughly 30,000 clones, around 90% of them singletons. The material sequenced was unsorted PBMCs, taken 1.8 years after starting antiretroviral therapy. These receptors were obtained from a woman aged 18-29 years with HIV. Each CDR3 is given with its conserved first and last residue. A D gene is named only where the DNA matches it firmly. The size entry is marked missing in some rows and otherwise reads once, few, many or a size class.

d_call: TRBD1; clone_size: -; v_call: TRBV7-9; j_call: TRBJ1-1; cdr3_nt: TGTGCCAGCAGCTTAGTCGGACAGGGGAACGCTTTCTTT; cdr3_aa: CASSLVGQGNAFF
d_call: -; clone_size: -; v_call: TRBV7-9; j_call: TRBJ2-4; cdr3_nt: TGTGCCAGCGTAAAGGCAGGGGGGGACATTCAGTACTTC; cdr3_aa: CASVKAGGDIQYF
d_call: TRBD2; clone_size: -; v_call: TRBV18; j_call: TRBJ2-7; cdr3_nt: TGTGCCAGCTCACCTCGCGGGAGTTTATACGAGCAGTACTTC; cdr3_aa: CASSPRGSLYEQYF
d_call: TRBD1; clone_size: -; v_call: TRBV19; j_call: TRBJ1-3; cdr3_nt: TGTGCCAGTAGTAGACAGGGAGCGGGAGGAAACACCATATATTTT; cdr3_aa: CASSRQGAGGNTIYF
d_call: TRBD1; clone_size: -; v_call: TRBV7-2; j_call: TRBJ1-2; cdr3_nt: TGTGCCAGCAGCTTAAGACAGGGGAACTATGGCTACACCTTC; cdr3_aa: CASSLRQGNYGYTF
d_call: -; clone_size: medium-sized; v_call: TRBV4-2; j_call: TRBJ2-7; cdr3_nt: TGTGCCAGCAGCCAAGAAGTGGCTAGTGACTCCTACGAGCAGTACTTC; cdr3_aa: CASSQEVASDSYEQYF
d_call: -; clone_size: -; v_call: TRBV6-1; j_call: TRBJ2-5; cdr3_nt: TGTGCCAGCAGTGAAAGGCCAGAGACCCAGTACTTC; cdr3_aa: CASSERPETQYF
d_call: -; clone_size: -; v_call: TRBV27; j_call: TRBJ2-7; cdr3_nt: TGTGCCAGCAGTTTCCTAGGCTCCTACGAGCAGTACTTC; cdr3_aa: CASSFLGSYEQYF
d_call: TRBD1; clone_size: -; v_call: TRBV19; j_call: TRBJ2-2; cdr3_nt: TGTGCCAGTAGTAGCTACAGGGGGTCTTACACCGGGGAGCTGTTTTTT; cdr3_aa: CASSSYRGSYTGELFF
d_call: -; clone_size: -; v_call: TRBV7-9; j_call: TRBJ1-1; cdr3_nt: TGTGCCAGCAGCTTAAGCGGAGGCCTGAACACTGAAGCTTTCTTT; cdr3_aa: CASSLSGGLNTEAFF
d_call: -; clone_size: -; v_call: TRBV7-9; j_call: TRBJ2-5; cdr3_nt: TGTGCCAGCAGCTTAGCTGGAGGGAAGTTACAAGAGACCCAGTACTTC; cdr3_aa: CASSLAGGKLQETQYF
d_call: TRBD1; clone_size: -; v_call: TRBV18; j_call: TRBJ1-1; cdr3_nt: TGTGCCAGCTCACCCCTCTCGCAGGGGGTGAACACTGAAGCTTTCTTT; cdr3_aa: CASSPLSQGVNTEAFF
d_call: TRBD1; clone_size: -; v_call: TRBV6-5; j_call: TRBJ2-4; cdr3_nt: TGTGCCAGCAGTTACTCGACGGTACAGGGGCTCAGCATTCAGTACTTC; cdr3_aa: CASSYSTVQGLSIQYF
d_call: -; clone_size: -; v_call: TRBV5-1; j_call: TRBJ1-1; cdr3_nt: TGCGCCAGCAATCTAGAGGGGAACACTGAAGCTTTCTTT; cdr3_aa: CASNLEGNTEAFF
d_call: TRBD2; clone_size: -; v_call: TRBV7-2; j_call: TRBJ2-7; cdr3_nt: TGTGCCAGCAGTGTGACTAGCGGGAGACCCGAGCAGTACTTC; cdr3_aa: CASSVTSGRPEQYF
d_call: -; clone_size: -; v_call: TRBV9; j_call: TRBJ2-7; cdr3_nt: TGTGCCAGCAGCGTAGCTGTTGACTCCTACGAGCAGTACTTC; cdr3_aa: CASSVAVDSYEQYF
d_call: TRBD2; clone_size: -; v_call: TRBV19; j_call: TRBJ2-2; cdr3_nt: TGTGCCAGTGTGAAACTAGCGGGAGTGGTCGGGGAGCTGTTTTTT; cdr3_aa: CASVKLAGVVGELFF
d_call: TRBD2; clone_size: -; v_call: TRBV27; j_call: TRBJ2-7; cdr3_nt: TGTGCCAGCAGTTCCTCTACCCTGCTAGCGGGAGTTAACGAGCAGTACTTC; cdr3_aa: CASSSSTLLAGVNEQYF
d_call: -; clone_size: -; v_call: TRBV18; j_call: TRBJ2-7; cdr3_nt: TGTGCCAGCTCACTCGAGGCCGGCGAGCAGTACTTC; cdr3_aa: CASSLEAGEQYF
d_call: -; clone_size: -; v_call: TRBV28; j_call: TRBJ2-3; cdr3_nt: TGTGCCAGCAGTTTAGAGCTAGCCACAGATACGCAGTATTTT; cdr3_aa: CASSLELATDTQYF
d_call: TRBD2; clone_size: -; v_call: TRBV15; j_call: TRBJ2-5; cdr3_nt: TGTGCCACCAGCAGAGCCCCGGGGGGGGCGGAGACCCAGTACTTC; cdr3_aa: CATSRAPGGAETQYF
d_call: -; clone_size: -; v_call: TRBV25-1; j_call: TRBJ1-2; cdr3_nt: TGTGCCAGCAGTGTCGGGTCAGGTGGCCACAGAGATGGCTACACCTTC; cdr3_aa: CASSVGSGGHRDGYTF
d_call: -; clone_size: -; v_call: TRBV6-1; j_call: TRBJ1-1; cdr3_nt: TGTGCCAGCAGTCCTCAAGCCGACTGGGCTTTCTTT; cdr3_aa: CASSPQADWAFF
d_call: TRBD2; clone_size: -; v_call: TRBV4-3; j_call: TRBJ2-1; cdr3_nt: TGCGCCAGCAGCCAAGACGGACTAGATTACAATGAGCAGTTCTTC; cdr3_aa: CASSQDGLDYNEQFF
d_call: TRBD1; clone_size: -; v_call: TRBV5-1; j_call: TRBJ1-1; cdr3_nt: TGCGCCAGCCAAACAGGGGACACTGAAGCTTTCTTT; cdr3_aa: CASQTGDTEAFF
d_call: TRBD2; clone_size: -; v_call: TRBV19; j_call: TRBJ2-7; cdr3_nt: TGTGCCAGTACCCCCCGACTAGCTTCAACCTACGAGCAGTACTTC; cdr3_aa: CASTPRLASTYEQYF
d_call: TRBD2; clone_size: -; v_call: TRBV7-2; j_call: TRBJ2-3; cdr3_nt: TGTGCCAGCAGCTTAAAGAGGTCTAGCGGGAGGGGGGCAGATACGCAGTATTTT; cdr3_aa: CASSLKRSSGRGADTQYF
d_call: TRBD2; clone_size: -; v_call: TRBV11-2; j_call: TRBJ2-7; cdr3_nt: TGTGCCAGCAGCTTAAAAACTAGCGGGCACTACGAGCAGTACTTC; cdr3_aa: CASSLKTSGHYEQYF
d_call: -; clone_size: -; v_call: TRBV29-1; j_call: TRBJ2-3; cdr3_nt: TGCAGCGTCCGGGAGGATACGCAGTATTTT; cdr3_aa: CSVREDTQYF
d_call: -; clone_size: -; v_call: TRBV5-1; j_call: TRBJ2-7; cdr3_nt: TGCGCCAGCAGCTTTCACATCGACTACGAGCAGTACTTC; cdr3_aa: CASSFHIDYEQYF
d_call: -; clone_size: -; v_call: TRBV5-6; j_call: TRBJ1-5; cdr3_nt: TGTGCCAGCAGCGGCGGATCGGGCACCTATAGCAATCAGCCCCAGCATTTT; cdr3_aa: CASSGGSGTYSNQPQHF
d_call: -; clone_size: once; v_call: TRBV7-9; j_call: TRBJ1-2; cdr3_nt: TGTGCCAGCAGCTTAGGGGATGGCTACACCTTC; cdr3_aa: CASSLGDGYTF
d_call: -; clone_size: -; v_call: TRBV7-3; j_call: TRBJ2-7; cdr3_nt: TGTGCCAGCACCGACCGGGACTTTGGTTACGAGCAGTACTTC; cdr3_aa: CASTDRDFGYEQYF
d_call: -; clone_size: few; v_call: TRBV6-4; j_call: TRBJ2-2; cdr3_nt: TGTGCCAGCAGTGAACAGAGGACCGGGGAGCTGTTTTTT; cdr3_aa: CASSEQRTGELFF
d_call: -; clone_size: -; v_call: TRBV4-1; j_call: TRBJ2-5; cdr3_nt: TGCGCCAGCAGCCACGGAGCAGAGACCCAGTACTTC; cdr3_aa: CASSHGAETQYF
d_call: TRBD1; clone_size: -; v_call: TRBV7-6; j_call: TRBJ2-1; cdr3_nt: TGTGCCAGCACCCCTAAACAGGGGAGCTGGTACAATGAGCAGTTCTTC; cdr3_aa: CASTPKQGSWYNEQFF
d_call: TRBD2; clone_size: -; v_call: TRBV27; j_call: TRBJ2-7; cdr3_nt: TGTGCCAGCAGTTTAGGACTAGCGTCCAACGAGCAGTACTTC; cdr3_aa: CASSLGLASNEQYF
d_call: -; clone_size: few; v_call: TRBV7-9; j_call: TRBJ2-2; cdr3_nt: TGTGCCAGCAGCAACACGGGCACCGGGGAGCTGTTTTTT; cdr3_aa: CASSNTGTGELFF
d_call: -; clone_size: -; v_call: TRBV5-4; j_call: TRBJ1-2; cdr3_nt: TGTGCCAGCAGCTTGGGACAGTATAACTATGGCTACACCTTC; cdr3_aa: CASSLGQYNYGYTF
d_call: TRBD2; clone_size: -; v_call: TRBV4-3; j_call: TRBJ2-3; cdr3_nt: TGCGCCAGCAGCCAAGAGGGGGAGAGCGGGAGGGTTAACACAGATACGCAGTATTTT; cdr3_aa: CASSQEGESGRVNTDTQYF
d_call: -; clone_size: once; v_call: TRBV27; j_call: TRBJ2-1; cdr3_nt: TGTGCCAGCAGCTCTAGCGTGACTGACTCCTACAATGAGCAGTTCTTC; cdr3_aa: CASSSSVTDSYNEQFF
d_call: TRBD2; clone_size: -; v_call: TRBV19; j_call: TRBJ2-2; cdr3_nt: TGTGCCAGTACCATTCCCTCCGGGACTAGCGGGAGTTGGGGCGGGGAGCTGTTTTTT; cdr3_aa: CASTIPSGTSGSWGGELFF
d_call: -; clone_size: -; v_call: TRBV6-6; j_call: TRBJ2-1; cdr3_nt: TGTGCCAGCAGTTCCTTAGGGGCCGAGGCCTACAATGAGCAGTTCTTC; cdr3_aa: CASSSLGAEAYNEQFF